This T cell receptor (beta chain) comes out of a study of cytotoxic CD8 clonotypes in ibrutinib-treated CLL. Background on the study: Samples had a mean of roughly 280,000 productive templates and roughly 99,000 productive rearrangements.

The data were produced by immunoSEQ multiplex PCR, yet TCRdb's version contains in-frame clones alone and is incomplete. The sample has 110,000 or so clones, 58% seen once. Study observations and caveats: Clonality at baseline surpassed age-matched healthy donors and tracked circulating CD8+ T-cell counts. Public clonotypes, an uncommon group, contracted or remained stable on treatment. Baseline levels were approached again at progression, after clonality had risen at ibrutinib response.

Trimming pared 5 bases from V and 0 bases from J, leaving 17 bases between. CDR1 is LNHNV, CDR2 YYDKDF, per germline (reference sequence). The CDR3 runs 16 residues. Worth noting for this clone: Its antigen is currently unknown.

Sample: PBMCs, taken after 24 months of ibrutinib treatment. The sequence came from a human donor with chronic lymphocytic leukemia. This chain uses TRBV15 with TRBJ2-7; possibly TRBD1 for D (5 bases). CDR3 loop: CATSWADRDPSYEQYF. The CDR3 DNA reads TGTGCCACCAGCTGGGCCGACAGAGACCCCTCCTACGAGCAGTACTTC.